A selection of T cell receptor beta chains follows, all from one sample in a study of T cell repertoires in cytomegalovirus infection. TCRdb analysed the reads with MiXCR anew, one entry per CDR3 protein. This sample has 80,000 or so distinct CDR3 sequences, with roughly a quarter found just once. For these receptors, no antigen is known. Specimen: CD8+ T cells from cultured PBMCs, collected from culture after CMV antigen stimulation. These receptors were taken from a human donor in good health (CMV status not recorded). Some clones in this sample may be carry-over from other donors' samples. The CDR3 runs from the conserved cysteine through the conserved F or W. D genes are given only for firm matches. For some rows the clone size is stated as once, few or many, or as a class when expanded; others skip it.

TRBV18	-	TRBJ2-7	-	CASSPGGKNAYEQYF	TGTGCCAGCTCACCCGGAGGGAAAAACGCCTACGAGCAGTACTTC
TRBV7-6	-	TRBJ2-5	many	CASSLMARTETQYF	TGTGCCAGCAGCTTAATGGCCAGGACAGAGACCCAGTACTTC
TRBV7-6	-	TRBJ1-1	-	CASSFFSWDTEAFF	TGTGCCAGCAGCTTCTTTAGTTGGGACACTGAAGCTTTCTTT
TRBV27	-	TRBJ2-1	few	CATGGGPYNEQFF	TGTGCTACAGGGGGGGGCCCCTACAATGAGCAGTTCTTC
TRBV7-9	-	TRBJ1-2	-	CASSFAGDGYTF	TGTGCCAGCAGCTTTGCCGGAGATGGCTACACCTTC
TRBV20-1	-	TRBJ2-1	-	CSAREGPHSGGSYNEQFF	TGCAGTGCTAGAGAAGGACCGCATTCGGGCGGCTCCTACAATGAGCAGTTCTTC
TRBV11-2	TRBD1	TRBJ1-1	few	CASSSAGGDTEAFF	TGTGCCAGCAGCTCGGCAGGGGGGGACACTGAAGCTTTCTTT
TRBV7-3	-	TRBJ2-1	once	CASSDTRDEQFF	TGTGCCAGCAGCGATACTAGGGATGAGCAGTTCTTC
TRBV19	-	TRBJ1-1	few	CATRGPFMNTEAFF	TGTGCCACCCGCGGCCCATTCATGAACACTGAAGCTTTCTTT
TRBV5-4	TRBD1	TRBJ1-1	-	CASSRKQGDTEAFF	TGTGCCAGCAGCAGAAAACAGGGGGACACTGAAGCTTTCTTT
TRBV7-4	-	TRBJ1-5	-	CASSLDGLNQPQHF	TGTGCCAGCAGCTTGGACGGCCTCAATCAGCCCCAGCATTTT
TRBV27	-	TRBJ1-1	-	CASSKAGGNTEAFF	TGTGCCAGCTCTAAGGCTGGGGGGAACACTGAAGCTTTCTTT
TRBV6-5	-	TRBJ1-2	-	CASSSSTVHGTNYGYTF	TGTGCCAGCAGTTCATCTACCGTACATGGAACCAACTATGGCTACACCTTC
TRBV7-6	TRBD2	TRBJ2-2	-	CASSPQLAGGIGELFF	TGTGCCAGCAGCCCCCAACTAGCGGGGGGCATCGGGGAGCTGTTTTTT
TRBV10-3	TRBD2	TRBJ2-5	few	CAISEFASGAQETQYF	TGTGCCATCAGTGAGTTCGCTAGCGGGGCCCAAGAGACCCAGTACTTC
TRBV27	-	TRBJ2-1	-	CASSASPTGTQDEQFF	TGTGCCAGCAGTGCAAGCCCCACCGGGACTCAGGATGAGCAGTTCTTC
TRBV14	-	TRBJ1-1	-	CASSPRRGAKITEAFF	TGTGCCAGCAGCCCTCGCAGAGGGGCTAAGATCACTGAAGCTTTCTTT
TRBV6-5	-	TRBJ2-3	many	CASSYSSVGAGTVDTQYF	TGTGCCAGCAGTTACTCGAGCGTCGGGGCAGGGACGGTAGATACGCAGTATTTT
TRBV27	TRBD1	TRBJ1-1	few	CASSYRDRVHTEAFF	TGTGCCAGCAGTTACCGGGACAGGGTCCACACTGAAGCTTTCTTT
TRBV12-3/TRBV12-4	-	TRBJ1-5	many	CASSSQDSDQPQHF	TGTGCCAGCAGCTCACAGGATAGCGATCAGCCCCAGCATTTT
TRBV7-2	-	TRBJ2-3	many	CASILGRAFSTDTQYF	TGTGCCAGCATATTGGGCAGGGCTTTTAGCACAGATACGCAGTATTTT
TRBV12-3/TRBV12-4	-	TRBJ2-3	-	CASRFAGFNTDTQYF	TGTGCCAGCAGATTTGCAGGATTTAACACAGATACGCAGTATTTT
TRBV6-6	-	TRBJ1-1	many	CASSPGGGNTEAFF	TGTGCCAGCAGTCCGGGAGGTGGGAACACTGAAGCTTTCTTT
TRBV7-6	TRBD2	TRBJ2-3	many	CASSLMTSGGPDTQYF	TGTGCCAGCAGCTTAATGACTAGCGGGGGGCCAGATACGCAGTATTTT
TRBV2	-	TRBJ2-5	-	CASSGSHLYRVETQYF	TGTGCCAGCAGTGGGTCCCACTTATACAGGGTCGAGACCCAGTACTTC
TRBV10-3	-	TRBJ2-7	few	CAISVGTYEQYF	TGTGCCATCAGTGTAGGTACCTACGAGCAGTACTTC
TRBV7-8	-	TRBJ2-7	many	CASKALYPGTEQYF	TGTGCCAGCAAAGCTCTTTATCCCGGAACCGAGCAGTACTTC
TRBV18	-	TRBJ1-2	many	CASSPTATSNYGYTF	TGTGCCAGCTCACCGACAGCCACCTCTAACTATGGCTACACCTTC
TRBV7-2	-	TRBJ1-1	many	CASSPGQMNTEAFF	TGTGCCAGCAGCCCGGGGCAGATGAACACTGAAGCTTTCTTT
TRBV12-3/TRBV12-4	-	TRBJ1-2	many	CASSLAGLGGYTF	TGTGCCAGCAGTTTAGCGGGGCTCGGCGGCTACACCTTC
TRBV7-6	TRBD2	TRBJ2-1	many	CASSFGVRDYIPNEQFF	TGTGCCAGCAGCTTTGGGGTCCGGGACTACATCCCCAATGAGCAGTTCTTC
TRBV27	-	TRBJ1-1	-	CASKDRSRTEAFF	TGTGCCAGTAAAGACCGGTCTCGCACTGAAGCTTTCTTT
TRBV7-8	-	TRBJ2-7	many	CASSPTGGGYEQYF	TGTGCCAGCAGCCCAACTGGGGGAGGCTACGAGCAGTACTTC
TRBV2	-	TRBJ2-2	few	CASNRLEPGTGELFF	TGTGCCAGCAACCGATTAGAGCCGGGCACCGGGGAGCTGTTTTTT
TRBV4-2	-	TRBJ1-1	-	CASSLSGKGNTEAFF	TGTGCCAGCAGCCTCTCCGGGAAGGGAAACACTGAAGCTTTCTTT
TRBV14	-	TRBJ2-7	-	CASSHRLRPLEQYF	TGTGCCAGCAGCCACAGGCTTCGGCCTCTGGAGCAGTACTTC
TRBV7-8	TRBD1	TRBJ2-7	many	CASNTLSGGKSEQYF	TGTGCCAGCAACACATTGTCAGGGGGCAAGAGCGAGCAGTACTTC
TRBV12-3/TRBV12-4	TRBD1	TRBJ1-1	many	CASSTGTDMNLDTEAFF	TGTGCCAGCAGTACGGGGACAGACATGAACCTGGACACTGAAGCTTTCTTT
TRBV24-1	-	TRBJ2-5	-	CATSAAGLQETQYF	TGTGCCACCAGTGCGGCGGGGCTACAAGAGACCCAGTACTTC
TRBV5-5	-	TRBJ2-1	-	CASSLFGNPNNEQFF	TGTGCCAGCAGCTTGTTCGGAAATCCGAACAATGAGCAGTTCTTC
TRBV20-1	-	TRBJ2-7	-	CSARSGTQYEQYF	TGCAGTGCTAGAAGTGGGACACAATACGAGCAGTACTTC
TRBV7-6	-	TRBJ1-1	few	CASSLEGRTAEAFF	TGTGCCAGCAGCTTAGAGGGCAGAACGGCTGAAGCTTTCTTT
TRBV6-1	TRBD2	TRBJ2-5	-	CASTIQRGKTQYF	TGTGCCAGCACCATTCAGCGGGGGAAGACCCAGTACTTC
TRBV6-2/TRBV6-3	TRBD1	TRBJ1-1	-	CASSNREGAYQDTEAFF	TGTGCCAGCAGTAATCGTGAGGGGGCATATCAGGACACTGAAGCTTTCTTT
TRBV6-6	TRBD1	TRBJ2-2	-	CASSYGETGGTGELFF	TGTGCCAGCAGTTACGGCGAGACAGGGGGTACCGGGGAGCTGTTTTTT
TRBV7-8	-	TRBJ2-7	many	CASSLPDRLYEQYF	TGTGCCAGCAGCCTCCCCGACCGACTCTACGAGCAGTACTTC
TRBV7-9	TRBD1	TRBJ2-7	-	CASRPGTGNEQYF	TGTGCCAGCAGACCCGGGACAGGGAACGAGCAGTACTTC
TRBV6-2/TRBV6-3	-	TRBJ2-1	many	CASRVDYDNEQFF	TGTGCCAGCAGAGTGGACTACGACAATGAGCAGTTCTTC
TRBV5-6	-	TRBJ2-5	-	CASSLERGAVETQYF	TGTGCCAGCAGCTTGGAAAGGGGGGCCGTAGAGACCCAGTACTTC